The 28 T cell receptor beta chains listed next were all sequenced from one sample in a study of T cell responses to AZD1222 COVID-19 vaccine. Clones were read by immunoSEQ multiplex PCR, and TCRdb kept only the in-frame ones, dropping some. The sample has under 80,000 clones; about 87% are singletons. This specimen was peripheral blood, taken on day 0 of AZD1222 vaccination. Receptors were obtained from an adult in good health.

The rearrangement links TRBV28 to TRBJ1-4, with D uncertain. The germline CDR1 and CDR2 sequences are MDHEN and SYDVKM. CDR3 length: 12 residues. V gave up 6 bases and J gave up 5 bases, with 7 bases separating them. CDR3 DNA sequence: TGTGCCAGCAGCTCAAGAAATGAAAAACTGTTTTTT. It yields the protein CASSSRNEKLFF.

This clone came up once. V and J are TRBV20-1 and TRBJ2-1, with 12 bases that match TRBD1. CDR3 size: 15 residues. The V gene end was trimmed by 3 bases and the J gene end by 9 bases; junction bases not matched to a gene: 9. Germline CDR1 is DFQATT and CDR2 is SNEGSKA (reference sequence). The CDR3 DNA reads TGCAGTGCTAGTAGCCGGGACAGGGGGCTCCGTGAGCAGTTCTTC. It specifies CSASSRDRGLREQFF.

The rearrangement joins TRBV18 to TRBJ2-7, with D possibly being TRBD1 or TRBD2 (5 bases each). With 3 bases removed from V and 6 bases from J, the gap between germline ends came to 24 bases. Germline CDR1 reads KGHSH; CDR2 reads LQKENI. CDR3 size: 17 residues. The CDR3 DNA follows: TGTGCCAGCTCACCCCGGCCTGGGACCCCCCTCCCAGGCGAGCAGTACTTC. This encodes CASSPRPGTPLPGEQYF.

This chain uses TRBV9 with TRBJ2-4; tentative D call: TRBD2 (6 bases). In germline, CDR1 is SGDLS, CDR2 YYNGEE. Trimming removed 3 bases from V and 7 bases from J, with 14 bases in between. This CDR3 has 14 residues. The CDR3 reads CASSAPSTSNIQYF. In nucleotides, the CDR3 is TGTGCCAGCAGCGCCCCTTCGACTAGTAACATTCAGTACTTC.

V is TRBV28 and J is TRBJ1-2, with D possibly matching TRBD1 (6 bases). Germline V gene sequence: CDR1 MDHEN, CDR2 SYDVKM. V was shortened by 6 bases and J by 3 bases, with 17 bases between the two germline ends. The CDR3 sequence is 15 residues long. CDR3 nucleotide sequence: TGTGCCAGCAGCGATTCTCAGGGGTATTACTATGGCTACACCTTC. Translating gives CASSDSQGYYYGYTF.

The chain combines TRBV7-9 with TRBJ2-1; maybe TRBD1 (5 bases). The V end lost 5 bases, the J end lost 6 bases, and 11 bases lay between the germline ends. The CDR3 length is 13 residues. Germline CDR1 is SEHNR and CDR2 is FQNEAQ (reference sequence). Here the CDR3 reads CASSRSQGNEQFF. CDR3 coding DNA: TGTGCCAGCAGCCGGAGCCAGGGCAATGAGCAGTTCTTC.

This chain joins TRBV3-1 (or the pseudogene TRBV3-2) and TRBJ1-2; no firm D call. Trimming removed 4 bases from V and 6 bases from J, with 9 bases in between. In germline, CDR1 is LGHDT, CDR2 YNNKEL (reference sequence). The CDR3 sequence is 12 residues long. CDR3 loop: CASSPNPDGYTF. CDR3 sequence (DNA): TGTGCCAGCAGCCCCAACCCGGATGGCTACACCTTC.

This clone was recorded a few times. The chain carries TRBV2 and TRBJ2-1; D is perhaps TRBD1 (6 bases). Germline values: CDR1 SNHLY, CDR2 FYNNEI. The CDR3 is 13 residues long. Between the trimmed V and J ends, which lost 2 bases and 7 bases, there was a span of 9 bases. As DNA, the CDR3 is TGTGCCAGCAGTGAACAGGGGCTAAATGAGCAGTTCTTC. Its protein product is CASSEQGLNEQFF.

This chain joins TRBV29-1 and TRBJ1-2, with TRBD1 identical over 10 bases. CDR1 and CDR2 (germline): SQVTM, ANQGSEA. Germline trimming cut 4 bases from V and 2 bases from J; bases unmatched to any gene: 4. The CDR3 is 14 residues long. The CDR3 nucleotides are TGCAGCGTTGCCCCGACAGGGGGCAACTATGGCTACACCTTC. The encoded protein is CSVAPTGGNYGYTF.

The CDR3 loop reads CASSLERGGSYNEQFF. Here the CDR3 DNA reads TGTGCCAGCAGTTTAGAGCGGGGGGGCTCCTACAATGAGCAGTTCTTC. The chain employs TRBV28 and TRBJ2-1; 10 positions match TRBD2. Germline trimming cut 2 bases from V and 0 bases from J; bases unmatched to any gene: 1. The germline CDR1 and CDR2 sequences are MDHEN and SYDVKM. This CDR3 contains 16 residues. Full variable domain (outside the CDR3, taken from reference TRBV28 and TRBJ2-1): DVKVTQSSRYLVKRTGEKVFLECVQDMDHENMFWYRQDPGLGLRLIYFSYDVKMKEKGDIPEGYSVSREKKERFSLILESASTNQTSMYLCASSLERGGSYNEQFFGPGTRLTVL.

The chain joins TRBV7-2 to TRBJ1-6, with 7 bases that match TRBD1. Germline V gives CDR1 SGHTA, CDR2 FQGNSA. CDR3 length: 15 amino acids. The junction had 8 bases not matched to a gene; V was cut back by 4 bases and J by 8 bases. The CDR3 coding sequence is TGTGCCAGCAGCTCCCGTTTGGGGACAGATTCACCCCTCCACTTT. It translates to CASSSRLGTDSPLHF. The whole variable domain, remainder taken from reference TRBV7-2 and TRBJ1-6, is GAGVSQSPSNKVTEKGKDVELRCDPISGHTALYWYRQSLGQGLEFLIYFQGNSAPDKSGLPSDRFSAERTGGSVSTLTIQRTQQEDSAVYLCASSSRLGTDSPLHFGNGTRLTVT.

This clone was counted a few times. The rearrangement links TRBV7-6 to TRBJ2-3; a weak D match, TRBD2 (6 bases). This CDR3 has 15 amino acids. Trimming stripped 4 bases from V and 2 bases from J, with 13 bases between. Germline CDR1 and CDR2: SGHVS and FNYEAQ. The CDR3 reads CASSSTGLTTDTQYF. CDR3 DNA: TGTGCCAGCAGCTCAACGGGACTTACCACAGATACGCAGTATTTT.

The chain recombines TRBV15 with TRBJ2-7; 7 bases align to TRBD2. Germline-derived CDR1 and CDR2 are LNHNV and YYDKDF (reference sequence). V trimming: 0 bases; J trimming: 6 bases; junction bases outside the gene matches: 11. The CDR3 sequence is 16 residues long. The CDR3 loop reads CATSRDPSGGDPEQYF. CDR3 nucleotides: TGTGCCACCAGCAGAGATCCGTCGGGAGGCGATCCCGAGCAGTACTTC.

This chain joins TRBV9 and TRBJ2-1, with D possibly being TRBD2 (5 bases). Germline V gene sequence: CDR1 SGDLS, CDR2 YYNGEE. This CDR3 spans 15 amino acids. The V end was cut by 0 bases, the J end by 2 bases, with 9 bases between. The CDR3: CASSVDSVPYNEQFF. Here the CDR3 DNA reads TGTGCCAGCAGCGTAGATAGCGTGCCCTACAATGAGCAGTTCTTC. Filled out from reference TRBV9 and TRBJ2-1, the complete variable domain reads DSGVTQTPKHLITATGQRVTLRCSPRSGDLSVYWYQQSLDQGLQFLIQYYNGEERAKGNILERFSAQQFPDLHSELNLSSLELGDSALYFCASSVDSVPYNEQFFGPGTRLTVL.

The chain links TRBV28 to TRBJ1-4; TRBD1 aligns across 9 bases. The CDR3 runs to 15 residues. The V gene's germline CDR1 is MDHEN and CDR2 SYDVKM. With 5 bases clipped from V and 7 bases from J, the junction kept 8 bases outside the gene matches. The CDR3, as DNA: TGTGCCAGCAGTCCCCGAGACAGGGGGGTTGAAAAACTGTTTTTT. Its translation: CASSPRDRGVEKLFF.

The chain combines TRBV15 with TRBJ2-2, with TRBD1 identical over 9 bases. CDR3 size: 15 residues. With V trimmed by 5 bases and J by 7 bases, 8 bases remained unmatched. Looked up from germline, CDR1 is LNHNV and CDR2 is YYDKDF (reference sequence). CDR3 sequence: CATSLTDRGGGELFF. CDR3 bases: TGTGCCACCAGCCTAACGGACAGGGGTGGCGGGGAGCTGTTTTTT.

This chain joins TRBV10-2 and TRBJ1-2; maybe TRBD1 (5 bases). Trimming took 4 bases from V and 10 from J, leaving 16 bases between them. Germline V gives CDR1 WSHSY, CDR2 SAAADI. This CDR3 is 13 amino acids long. The CDR3 here is CASSGSGGGNYTF. CDR3 coding DNA: TGCGCCAGCAGTGGATCTGGGGGAGGTAACTACACCTTC.

CDR3 nucleotides: TGTGCCAGCAGCCAGACATTTAACACTGAAGCTTTCTTT. It translates to CASSQTFNTEAFF. The chain couples TRBV28 to TRBJ1-1; D is unresolved. The V gene's germline CDR1 is MDHEN and CDR2 SYDVKM. V shed 6 bases and J shed 2 bases, with 10 bases lying between them. CDR3 size: 13 residues.

This rearrangement joins TRBV4-1 to TRBJ1-6; possible D gene TRBD1, 6 bases. Per germline, CDR1 MGHRA and CDR2 YSYEKL. This CDR3 has 15 amino acids. The V and J ends lost 4 bases and 17 bases respectively, with 24 bases between them. CDR3 protein: CASSLEGGTRTVFHF. DNA of the CDR3: TGCGCCAGCAGCCTCGAGGGGGGGACCAGGACCGTATTCCACTTT.

This clone appeared once. J is TRBJ2-2 and V is TRBV19, with D unresolved. There are 13 residues in the CDR3. The V gene lost 11 bases and the J gene lost 3 bases, with 13 bases spanning the gap. Germline V gives CDR1 LNHDA, CDR2 SQIVND (reference sequence). CDR3: CALRASYTGELFF. The CDR3, as DNA: TGTGCCCTTCGGGCGAGTTACACCGGGGAGCTGTTTTTT.

This clone was observed a single time. This chain joins TRBV23-1 and TRBJ2-3; D possibly uses TRBD1 or TRBD2 (6 bases each). TRBV23-1 has ORF status, its function being uncertain. This CDR3 is 18 amino acids long. With 3 bases removed from V and 0 bases from J, the gap between germline ends came to 19 bases. CDR3 nucleotide sequence: TGCGCCAGCAGTCACCGCCAGGGGCGGGGCACTAGCACAGATACGCAGTATTTT. Its protein is CASSHRQGRGTSTDTQYF.

The chain employs TRBV5-4 and TRBJ2-7, with 11 bases matching TRBD1. CDR1 is SGHNT, CDR2 YYREEE, per germline (reference sequence). The CDR3 runs 15 residues. V shed 0 bases, J shed 7 bases, and the junction held 6 bases outside the gene matches. The CDR3 region is CASSLAGTGGREQYF. Written as DNA, the CDR3 is TGTGCCAGCAGCTTGGCCGGGACAGGGGGAAGAGAGCAGTACTTC.

The chain is built from TRBV7-9 and TRBJ2-3; unclear D gene. This CDR3 is 14 amino acids long. Germline V gives CDR1 SEHNR, CDR2 FQNEAQ (reference sequence). V dropped 3 bases and J dropped 0 bases, with 7 bases sitting between them. The CDR3 DNA is TGTGCCAGCAGCTTTTCCCCGAGCACAGATACGCAGTATTTT. Protein: CASSFSPSTDTQYF.

The sample holds a few counts of this clone. The chain carries TRBV19 and TRBJ1-5; no firm D call. The CDR3 consists of 15 residues. Trimming cost V 6 bases and J 9 bases, with 21 bases left between them. Germline V CDR1 and CDR2: LNHDA, SQIVND (reference sequence). CDR3 in amino acids: CASSNPGPREGPQHF. Written as DNA, the CDR3 is TGTGCCAGTAGCAACCCCGGGCCTCGAGAAGGGCCCCAGCATTTT.

J is TRBJ1-5 and V is TRBV3-1 (or the pseudogene TRBV3-2); 9 bases are shared with TRBD1. CDR1 LGHDT and CDR2 YNNKEL come from the germline V gene (reference sequence). With V trimmed by 3 bases and J by 3 bases, 3 bases remained unmatched. The CDR3 length is 15 residues. CDR3 region: CASSQGQGYNQPQHF. CDR3 bases: TGTGCCAGCAGCCAGGGACAGGGTTACAATCAGCCCCAGCATTTT.

The CDR3 bases are TGTGCCAGCAGCCAAGATGTGACCTACGAGCAGTACTTC. Its translation: CASSQDVTYEQYF. This chain uses TRBV3-1 (or the pseudogene TRBV3-2) with TRBJ2-7, with no clear D. V lost 0 bases to trimming and J lost 2 bases, with 5 bases between them. The V gene's germline CDR1 is LGHDT and CDR2 YNNKEL (reference sequence). The CDR3 is made up of 13 amino acids.

The chain couples TRBV5-6 to TRBJ2-1, with D maybe TRBD2 (5 bases). The CDR3 extends over 16 amino acids. The V gene lost 0 bases and the J gene lost 0 bases, with 10 bases spanning the gap. CDR1 and CDR2 from the germline V gene are SGHDT and YYEEEE. This CDR3 is CASSLEDSSSYNEQFF. The CDR3 DNA follows: TGTGCCAGCAGCTTGGAGGACTCTAGCTCCTACAATGAGCAGTTCTTC.

The J gene is TRBJ2-7, the V gene TRBV15; possibly TRBD2 for D (7 bases). The V end lost 0 bases, the J end lost 4 bases, and 13 bases lay between the germline ends. Germline loops: CDR1 LNHNV, CDR2 YYDKDF (reference sequence). This CDR3 spans 15 amino acids. The CDR3: CATSREPGGSYEQYF. Here the CDR3 DNA reads TGTGCCACCAGCAGAGAACCGGGGGGCTCGTACGAGCAGTACTTC.